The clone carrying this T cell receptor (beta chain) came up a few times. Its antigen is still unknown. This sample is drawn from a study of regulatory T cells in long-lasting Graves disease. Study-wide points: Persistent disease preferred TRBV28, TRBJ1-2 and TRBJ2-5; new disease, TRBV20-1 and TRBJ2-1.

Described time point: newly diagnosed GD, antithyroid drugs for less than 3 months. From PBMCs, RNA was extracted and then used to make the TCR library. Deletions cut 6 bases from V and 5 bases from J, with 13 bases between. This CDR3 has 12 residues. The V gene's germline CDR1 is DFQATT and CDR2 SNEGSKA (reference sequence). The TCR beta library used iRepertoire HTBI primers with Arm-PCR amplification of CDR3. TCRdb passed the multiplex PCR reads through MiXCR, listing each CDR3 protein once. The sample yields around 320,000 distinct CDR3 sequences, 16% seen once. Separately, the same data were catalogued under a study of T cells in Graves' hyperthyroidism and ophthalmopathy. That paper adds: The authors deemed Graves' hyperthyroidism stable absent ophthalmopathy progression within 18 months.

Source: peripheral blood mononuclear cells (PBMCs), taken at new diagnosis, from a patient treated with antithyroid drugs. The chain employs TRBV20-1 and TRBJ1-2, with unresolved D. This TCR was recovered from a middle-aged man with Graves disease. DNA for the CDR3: TGCAGTGCCGAACTACATGGATATGGCTACACCTTC. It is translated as CSAELHGYGYTF.